The 13 T cell receptor beta chains listed next were all sequenced from one sample in a study of blood T cell repertoires in COVID-19. Libraries were prepared by immunoSEQ multiplex PCR; TCRdb keeps only in-frame clonotypes and omits some of them. The data contain more than 150,000 clones, 80% of them singletons. Sequencing was carried out using PBMCs or T cells enriched from blood (not recorded which). The source of these receptors is a man aged 55 to 70 who had been exposed to COVID-19.

In this sample, this clone turned up many times. The V call is TRBV7-8, the J call TRBJ2-7; D is uncertain. The CDR3 spans 11 residues. Germline V gene data show CDR1 as SGHVS and CDR2 as FQNEAQ. Trimming took 5 bases from V and 5 from J, leaving 7 bases between them. The CDR3 protein is CASSPFDEQYF. CDR3 in DNA: TGTGCCAGCAGCCCCTTCGACGAGCAGTACTTC.

This clone was counted a single time. V is TRBV3-1 (or the pseudogene TRBV3-2) and J is TRBJ2-5, with D hard to call. Germline CDR1 and CDR2: LGHDT and YNNKEL (reference sequence). The CDR3 length is 15 residues. With 0 bases removed from V and 4 bases from J, the gap between germline ends came to 12 bases. The CDR3 DNA follows: TGTGCCAGCAGCCAAGATAGGCAGGTAGTAGAGACCCAGTACTTC. This codes for CASSQDRQVVETQYF.

The chain has TRBV7-8 and TRBJ2-5, with TRBD2 matching 9 bases. Unmatched junction bases numbered 11, after V lost 1 base and J lost 5 bases. The CDR3 length is 17 residues. Germline CDR1 reads SGHVS; CDR2 reads FQNEAQ. The CDR3 here is CASSLVPAGGLGETQYF. In nucleotides, the CDR3 is TGTGCCAGCAGCTTAGTGCCAGCGGGAGGTCTGGGGGAGACCCAGTACTTC.

The chain joins TRBV19 to TRBJ1-5, with a tentative D call TRBD1 (5 bases). With 3 bases removed from V and 1 base from J, the gap between germline ends came to 13 bases. CDR3 length: 16 residues. Germline CDR1 and CDR2: LNHDA and SQIVND (reference sequence). The CDR3 nucleotides are TGTGCCAGTAGTATTACGGGGGTGGGGAGCAATCAGCCCCAGCATTTT. The encoded protein is CASSITGVGSNQPQHF.

The CDR3 sequence is CASSNPGQGGSGANVLTF. The CDR3 coding sequence is TGTGCCAGCAGCAATCCGGGACAGGGTGGCTCTGGGGCCAACGTCCTGACTTTC. The rearrangement uses TRBV21-1 and TRBJ2-6; the table's D call of TRBD1 was not tested on the DNA. TRBV21-1 is termed a pseudogene. The CDR3 sequence is 18 residues long.

The rearrangement joins TRBV2 to TRBJ1-1; 7 nucleotides align to TRBD1. J was trimmed by 2 bases and V by 7 bases; bases with no gene match: 10. This CDR3 region has 15 residues. Germline V lookup: CDR1 SNHLY, CDR2 FYNNEI. CDR3 bases: TGTGCCAGCACCCGTCTGGGGACAGCTAACACTGAAGCTTTCTTT. It codes for CASTRLGTANTEAFF.

The gene calls are TRBV7-8 and TRBJ1-1; maybe TRBD1 (6 bases). Germline values: CDR1 SGHVS, CDR2 FQNEAQ. Between the trimmed V and J ends, which lost 1 base and 1 base, there was a span of 10 bases. There are 15 residues in the CDR3. CDR3 loop: CASSLDAGANTEAFF. The CDR3 region has the DNA TGTGCCAGCAGCTTAGATGCAGGGGCGAACACTGAAGCTTTCTTT.

The chain combines TRBV6-2 or TRBV6-3 with TRBJ2-7; 10 bases map to TRBD2. Unmatched junction bases numbered 12, after V lost 6 bases and J lost 4 bases. Germline V gives CDR1 MNHEY, CDR2 SVGEGT. The CDR3 runs 16 residues. DNA for the CDR3: TGTGCCAGCAGCCGTCCCTCTAGCGGGAGTAGTTACGAGCAGTACTTC. Its translation is CASSRPSSGSSYEQYF.

The chain recombines TRBV9 with TRBJ2-7, with D perhaps TRBD2 (6 bases). CDR1 and CDR2 (germline): SGDLS, YYNGEE. CDR3 length equals 15 residues. V lost 2 bases and J 0 bases, leaving 12 bases between the germline ends. CDR3 amino acids: CASSVGDFSSYEQYF. CDR3 sequence (DNA): TGTGCCAGCAGCGTCGGGGACTTCAGCTCCTACGAGCAGTACTTC. The full variable domain, rest sourced from reference TRBV9 and TRBJ2-7, is DSGVTQTPKHLITATGQRVTLRCSPRSGDLSVYWYQQSLDQGLQFLIQYYNGEERAKGNILERFSAQQFPDLHSELNLSSLELGDSALYFCASSVGDFSSYEQYFGPGTRLTVT.

The table lists this clone with a count of one. The chain has TRBV6-2 or TRBV6-3 and TRBJ1-2, with 9 bases fitting TRBD1. Looked up from germline, CDR1 is MNHEY and CDR2 is SVGEGT. Germline trimming cut 4 bases from V and 4 bases from J; bases unmatched to any gene: 13. The CDR3 totals 17 residues. The DNA for the CDR3 is TGTGCCAGCAGTTCGGGACAGGGACCCCGTCACCGCTATGGCTACACCTTC. Encoded protein: CASSSGQGPRHRYGYTF.

This chain joins TRBV19 and TRBJ2-7; the D gene is possibly TRBD2 (6 bases). Germline lookup yields CDR1 LNHDA and CDR2 SQIVND (reference sequence). CDR3 length: 16 residues. V dropped 4 bases and J dropped 0 bases, with 16 bases sitting between them. CDR3 sequence (DNA): TGTGCCAGTAGTAAGGCCGGGACTGACGCCTCCTACGAGCAGTACTTC. Protein product: CASSKAGTDASYEQYF.

This chain uses TRBV5-8 with TRBJ1-1; D unresolved. The CDR3 sequence is 11 residues long. Per germline, CDR1 SGHTS and CDR2 YDEGEE. Trimming left V 4 bases short and J 9 bases short, with 10 bases between. The CDR3 sequence: CASSTHGQAFF. DNA for the CDR3: TGTGCCAGCAGCACCCATGGGCAAGCTTTCTTT.

J is TRBJ1-6 and V is TRBV10-3; the match to TRBD1 covers 7 bases. V dropped 8 bases and J dropped 7; count of bases not matched to a gene: 8. In germline, CDR1 is ENHRY, CDR2 SYGVKD. The length of the CDR3 is 14 residues. In nucleotides, the CDR3 is TGTGCCATCCGGACAGGAGCGGACAATTCACCCCTCCACTTT. Protein product: CAIRTGADNSPLHF.